This TCR beta chain is from a study of T cells in Graves' hyperthyroidism and ophthalmopathy. Study overall: Peripheral blood specimens were obtained at initial diagnosis, prior to any treatment.

TCR beta CDR3 region amplification was performed from RNA transcripts. HTBI primers were the set used in a first-round RT-PCR of the TCR CDR3. Each CDR3 protein is one row after TCRdb ran MiXCR on the multiplex PCR reads. Of roughly 300,000 distinct CDR3 sequences in the sample, 18% were seen once. The CDR3 consists of 14 residues. V lost 4 bases, J lost 7 bases, and 7 bases stayed unmatched. Germline V gives CDR1 SGHDT, CDR2 YYEEEE. The study defined stable Graves' hyperthyroidism as no ophthalmopathy progression within 18 months. Sample: blood. The chain combines TRBV5-6 with TRBJ2-2; 7 bases match TRBD1. The origin of this receptor is a woman aged 45-65 years with Graves' hyperthyroidism. The CDR3 here is CASSHEGAVGELFF. DNA of the CDR3: TGTGCCAGCAGCCATGAGGGGGCCGTCGGGGAGCTGTTTTTT.